This TCR beta chain was sequenced during a study of blood T cell repertoires in COVID-19. Study information: COVID-19 samples from acute and convalescent phases originated in the United States, Italy and Spain.

The protocol was immunoSEQ multiplex PCR, while the TCRdb copy is restricted to in-frame clones and leaves out a portion. The repertoire has over 85,000 clones, around 87% of them found once; the top ten carry just under 20%. The ends lost 1 base at V and 6 bases at J; junction bases unmatched: 14. Germline V gene lookup returns CDR1 MGHRA and CDR2 YSYEKL. The CDR3 consists of 18 residues. The V and J genes are TRBV4-1 and TRBJ2-1, with 8 nucleotides matching TRBD2. This sequence was found in a human donor in a cohort sampled during active COVID-19. Sequencing input: peripheral blood. Written as DNA, the CDR3 is TGCGCCAGCAGCCAAGCTCGACTAGCGATCCGGGGGGGCAATGAGCAGTTCTTC. This encodes CASSQARLAIRGGNEQFF.